This is a list of T cell receptor beta chains from one sample in a study of T-cell memory formation after mild COVID-19. Each CDR3 protein is one row after TCRdb ran MiXCR on the 5' RACE reads. The sample has 550,000 to 700,000 distinct CDR3 sequences, roughly 17% seen once; the top ten hold just over 8%. Material: PBMCs or a T cell subset sorted from them (not recorded which). The receptor source for this set is an adult woman who had mild COVID-19 (a few samples of this study predate the infection). Cell type and time point are not known. CDR3s include the opening cysteine and the closing phenylalanine or tryptophan. The order of the fields is clone size, D gene, V gene, J gene, CDR3 DNA, CDR3 protein. D genes are given only for firm matches. Expanded clones are given a class, and other clones once, few, many or no size at all.

>.|TRBD2|TRBV20-1|TRBJ2-7
TGCAGTGCCCGGCCGCCTAGCGGGTATTCAGAGCAGTACTTC
CSARPPSGYSEQYF
>.|.|TRBV5-1|TRBJ2-7
TGCGCCAGCAGATCGGACATGACGACCTACGAGCAGTACTTC
CASRSDMTTYEQYF
>many|.|TRBV5-6|TRBJ2-1
TGTGCCAGCAGCTCCGGACAGTACAATGAGCAGTTCTTC
CASSSGQYNEQFF
>.|.|TRBV20-1|TRBJ2-3
TGCAGTGCTGATACTTCCAGTAGCACAGATACGCAGTATTTT
CSADTSSSTDTQYF
>.|TRBD1|TRBV29-1|TRBJ1-1
TGCAGCGTTGAGCCCCGGGACAGGGGATCCCCTGAAGCTTTCTTT
CSVEPRDRGSPEAFF
>.|.|TRBV20-1|TRBJ2-3
TGCAGTGCTAGAAGGCCGCCTGCTCGAGATACGCAGTATTTT
CSARRPPARDTQYF
>few|TRBD1|TRBV29-1|TRBJ2-1
TGCAGCGTTGCGGGACAGGGGGCAGGGGAGCAGTTCTTC
CSVAGQGAGEQFF
>few|.|TRBV4-2|TRBJ1-2
TGTGCCAGCAGCCAAGATATCAATCAGGGGATCGCGGATGGCTACACCTTC
CASSQDINQGIADGYTF
>.|.|TRBV7-9|TRBJ1-1
TGTGCCAGCAGCTTGCTGGGGGTTGGAACTGAAGCTTTCTTT
CASSLLGVGTEAFF
>.|TRBD1|TRBV20-1|TRBJ2-1
TGCAGTGCTAGAGAGGGACAGGTCGGCAATGAGCAGTTCTTC
CSAREGQVGNEQFF
>.|.|TRBV5-1|TRBJ2-1
TGCGCCAGCAGATACGGGACGTCTATCCATGAGCAGTTCTTC
CASRYGTSIHEQFF
>many|.|TRBV4-1|TRBJ2-7
TGCGCCAGCAGCCAACCCGGGAATTTCTACGAGCAGTACTTC
CASSQPGNFYEQYF
>many|TRBD1|TRBV27|TRBJ1-5
TGTGCCAGCAGTTCTTACCGGGACAGCGAGGGGCCCCAGCATTTT
CASSSYRDSEGPQHF
>few|.|TRBV4-2|TRBJ2-3
TGTGCCAGCAGCCAAGCAGGGGCAGGCACAGATACGCAGTATTTT
CASSQAGAGTDTQYF